The source of this T cell receptor beta chain is a study of blood T cell repertoires in COVID-19 (dated by TCRdb to the early 2020s). Broadly, across the study: Samples covering the acute and convalescent phases of COVID-19 were provided by collaborators in the United States, Italy and Spain. The prospective study material was composed of cDNA or gDNA derived from T cells, B-cell-depleted T cells, or PBMCs. The dataset comprised deeply sampled blood TCRbeta repertoires from subjects exposed to, actively infected with, or recovered from COVID-19. A freely available public database, intended as a resource for researchers studying the immune response to SARS-CoV-2, is where the repertoires were released. The samples were drawn from two sources: the first 160 participants of the ongoing ImmuneRACE study, and 950 to 1,500 subjects contributed by 6 global collaborators. A de-identified subject ID, COVID-19 status, age in years and sex were almost always included in the sample metadata. Where available, HLA class I and class II types were taken from metadata supplied by the sample provider and were not determined by assay-based typing. What the study reported, not specific to this receptor: Clinical and demographic metadata were provided uncurated, with the amount varying by source and participant.

The immunoSEQ Assay, a bias-controlled multiplex PCR, was used to amplify TCRbeta CDR3 regions from genomic DNA. Per the source publication's procedure: Nucleated cell counts per sample were estimated from amplification of reference gene primers within the assay. To quantify the absolute abundance of each unique TCRbeta CDR3 rearrangement, sequence reads were collapsed and filtered. For each sample, productive Simpson clonality was calculated as the square root of Simpson's diversity index across productive rearrangements. Drawn from immuneACCESS, this table holds only the in-frame rearrangements with V and J called that TCRdb kept. Clones are partly lost; checked studies trace under half to an unresolved V gene and leave the rest unexplained. The V and J calls and clone size come from that table; D and trimming were worked out from the DNA. The sample records fewer than 400,000 clones, approximately 86% of which are singletons. The ten largest clones capture less than 3.5% of the sample.

The collaborating institutions used their own protocols to collect whole blood in K2EDTA tubes. For TCRbeta analysis, collaborators shipped samples in one of three forms: frozen whole blood, isolated PBMCs, or DNA extracted from either of those sample types. On this clone: What antigen it recognizes has not been identified. Base quality data are lacking; no much larger clone is found one base away.

There are 14 amino acids in the CDR3, from cysteine to phenylalanine inclusive. Just CDR3 DNA is preserved here, 42 bases in frame from base 1. The germline V gene yields MNHEY for CDR1 and SVGAGI for CDR2. Cut back by 6 bases and 2 bases, the V and J ends lie 13 bases apart. Here the chain combines TRBV6-5 and TRBJ1-2, and the D gene may be TRBD1, 5 bases matching. The sample consisted of peripheral blood. This TCR derives from a human donor in a cohort sampled during active COVID-19. The CDR3 reads CASSGPDRNYGYTF. DNA sequence: TGTGCCAGCAGCGGTCCCGACAGAAACTATGGCTACACCTTC.